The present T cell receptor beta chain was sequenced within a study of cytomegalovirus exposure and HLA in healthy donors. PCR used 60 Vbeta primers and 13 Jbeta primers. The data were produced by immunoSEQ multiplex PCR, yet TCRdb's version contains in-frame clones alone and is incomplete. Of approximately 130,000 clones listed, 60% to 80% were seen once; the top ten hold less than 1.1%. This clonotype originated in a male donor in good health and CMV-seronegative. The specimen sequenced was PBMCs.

This CDR3 is CASSGRNYGYTF. The CDR3 DNA is TGTGCCAGTAGTGGTAGAAACTATGGCTACACCTTC. This chain links TRBV19 with TRBJ1-2; the D is unclear. CDR3 length: 12 residues. From germline, CDR1 is LNHDA and CDR2 SQIVND (reference sequence). Trimming left V 5 bases short and J 2 bases short, with 6 bases between.